The sequence of this T cell receptor (beta chain) was determined in a study of shared clonotypes between healthy human individuals. Looking at the study overall: Donors had three CD4 naive, three CD4 memory, two CD8 naive and one CD8 memory plate apiece. The study, taken as a whole, reports: Donors were few, which limited the genetic and exposure-history diversity represented. Several donors held around 5% of naive CD4 clonotypes in common.

To note about this clone: No antigen is known for it.

Germline values: CDR1 MDHEN, CDR2 SYDVKM. V shed 6 bases and J shed 3 bases, with 12 bases lying between them. The CDR3 totals 13 residues. The genomic DNA of each subset was split evenly across several immunoSEQ plates. Using immunoSEQ multiplex PCR, the repertoire was profiled, and TCRdb retains in-frame clones only, with some absent. The sample has some 2,500,000 clones; 93% are singletons. This TCR derives from a man between 18 and 29 years old in good health. Some clones in this sample may be carry-over from other donors' samples. Sequencing used naive CD4+ T cells from PBMCs. The subset is: CD45RA+ positively selected. The chain is built from TRBV28 and TRBJ2-7; perhaps TRBD1 as D (6 bases). CDR3 amino acids: CASSRTANYEQYF. The CDR3, as DNA: TGTGCCAGCAGCAGGACAGCCAACTACGAGCAGTACTTC.